This TCR beta chain was captured in a study of Ad26.COV2.S vaccination and SARS-CoV-2 variants. Study background: Once, or twice with 56 days between doses, Ad26.COV2.S was given intramuscularly.

The ends were cut back, 2 bases at V and 5 bases at J, with 16 bases in the middle. Germline assignment: CDR1 SGHRS and CDR2 YFSETQ. The CDR3 extends over 16 amino acids. The method was immunoSEQ multiplex PCR; TCRdb's version includes in-frame clones alone and lacks a portion of them. The sample holds around 450,000 clones, about 91% seen once. Treatment reported: around 19 received Ad26.COV2.S at low or high dose, single or two shots; roughly five received placebo; per-sample allocation not given. Samples analyzed were those drawn on day 63 after the first vaccine or placebo injection. Recruitment in Boston yielded a donor of adult age, 18-55 years.

The J gene is TRBJ2-2, the V gene TRBV5-1; maybe TRBD1 (7 bases). The source was peripheral blood, collected in a trial of Ad26.COV2.S vaccine versus placebo. The origin of this receptor is a person between 18 and 65 years old who received the Ad26.COV2.S COVID-19 vaccine or a placebo. The DNA of the CDR3 is TGCGCCAGCAGCTTAATTCGGAGGGGGCTAACCGGGGAGCTGTTTTTT. Translation gives CASSLIRRGLTGELFF.